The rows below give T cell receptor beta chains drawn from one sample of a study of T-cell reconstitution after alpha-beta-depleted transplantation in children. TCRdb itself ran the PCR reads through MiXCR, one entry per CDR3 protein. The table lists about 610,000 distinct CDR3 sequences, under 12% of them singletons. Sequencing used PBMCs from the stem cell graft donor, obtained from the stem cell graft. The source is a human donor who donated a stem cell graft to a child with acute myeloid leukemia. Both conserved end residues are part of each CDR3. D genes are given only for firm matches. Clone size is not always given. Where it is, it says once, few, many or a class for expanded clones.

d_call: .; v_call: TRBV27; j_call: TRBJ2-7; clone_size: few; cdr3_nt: TGTGCCAGCAGTTTAGTAGCCGGTATCTACGAGCAGTACTTC; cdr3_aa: CASSLVAGIYEQYF
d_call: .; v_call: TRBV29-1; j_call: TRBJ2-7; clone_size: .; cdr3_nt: TGCAGCGTTCATGTGACTAGTATTTCCTACGAGCAGTACTTC; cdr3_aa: CSVHVTSISYEQYF
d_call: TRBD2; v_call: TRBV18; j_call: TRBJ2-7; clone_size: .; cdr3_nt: TGTGCCAGCTCACCCGCGGGAGGGACCTACGAGCAGTACTTC; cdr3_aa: CASSPAGGTYEQYF
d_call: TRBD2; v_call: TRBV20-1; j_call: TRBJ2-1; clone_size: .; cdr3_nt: TGCAGTGCTAGAGATAGGACTAGCGGGACCAGTCTAAGGGATGAGCAGTTCTTC; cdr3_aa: CSARDRTSGTSLRDEQFF
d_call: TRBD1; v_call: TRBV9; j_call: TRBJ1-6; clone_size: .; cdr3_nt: TGTGCCAGCACGACAGGGGCCGGTGGCTCACCCCTCCACTTT; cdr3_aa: CASTTGAGGSPLHF
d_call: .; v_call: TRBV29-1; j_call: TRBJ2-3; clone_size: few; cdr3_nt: TGCAGCCTCCGGGGGGCCGCAGATACGCAGTATTTT; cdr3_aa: CSLRGAADTQYF
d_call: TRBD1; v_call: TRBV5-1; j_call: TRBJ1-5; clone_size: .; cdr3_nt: TGCGCCAGCAGCGAACAGGGGCAAAATCAGCCCCAGCATTTT; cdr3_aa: CASSEQGQNQPQHF
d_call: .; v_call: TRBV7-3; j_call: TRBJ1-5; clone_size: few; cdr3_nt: TGTGCCAGCAGCTTAATTTGCGCACAGTGCAGCAATCAGCCCCAGCATTTT; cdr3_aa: CASSLICAQCSNQPQHF
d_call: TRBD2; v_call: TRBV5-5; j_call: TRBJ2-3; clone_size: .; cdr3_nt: TGTGCCAGCAGCTTAGGACTAGCGGGACCAGATACGCAGTATTTT; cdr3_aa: CASSLGLAGPDTQYF
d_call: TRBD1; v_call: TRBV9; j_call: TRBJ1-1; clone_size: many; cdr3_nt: TGTGCCAGCAGCCCTGGAAGGGGGCTCGCTGAAGCTTTCTTT; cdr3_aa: CASSPGRGLAEAFF
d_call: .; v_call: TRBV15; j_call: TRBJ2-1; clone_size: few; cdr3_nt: TGTGCCACCAGCAGAGTAGACTACGAGCAGTTCTTC; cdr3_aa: CATSRVDYEQFF
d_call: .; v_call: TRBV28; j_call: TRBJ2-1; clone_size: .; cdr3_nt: TGTGCCAGCGAAACATCTAGCGCTCCTTCTCGCGATGAGCAGTTCTTC; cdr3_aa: CASETSSAPSRDEQFF
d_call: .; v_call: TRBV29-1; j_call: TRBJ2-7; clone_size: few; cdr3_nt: TGCAGCGTACAGCTCGAGCGCGGTACCTACGAGCAGTACTTC; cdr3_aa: CSVQLERGTYEQYF
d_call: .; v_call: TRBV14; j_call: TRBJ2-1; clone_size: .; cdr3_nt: TGTGCCAGCAGCCAAGAACTCGGGATCAGGAATGAGCAGTTCTTC; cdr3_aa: CASSQELGIRNEQFF
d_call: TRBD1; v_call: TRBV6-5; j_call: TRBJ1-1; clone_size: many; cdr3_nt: TGTGCCAGCAGTTACGCTTCTCAGGGGGAGATTGAAGCTTTCTTT; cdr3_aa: CASSYASQGEIEAFF
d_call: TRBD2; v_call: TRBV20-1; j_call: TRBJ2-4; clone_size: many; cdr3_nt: TGCAGTGCGCAGCGGGAGGGGGCGAGGGCCAAAAACATTCAGTACTTC; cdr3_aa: CSAQREGARAKNIQYF
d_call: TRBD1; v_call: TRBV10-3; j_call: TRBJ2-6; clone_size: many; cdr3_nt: TGTGCCATCAGTGAGCAGGGGGCGGCTGGGGCCAACGTCCTGACTTTC; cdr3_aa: CAISEQGAAGANVLTF
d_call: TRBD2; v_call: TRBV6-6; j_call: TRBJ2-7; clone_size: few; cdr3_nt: TGTGCCTCCAAGCGGGAGGGCCTGGTCGAGCAGTACTTC; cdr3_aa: CASKREGLVEQYF
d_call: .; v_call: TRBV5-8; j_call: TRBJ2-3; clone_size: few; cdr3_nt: TGTGCCAGCAGCCCTTCTATTGCAACAGATACGCAGTATTTT; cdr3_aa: CASSPSIATDTQYF
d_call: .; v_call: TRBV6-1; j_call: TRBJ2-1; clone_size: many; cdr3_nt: TGTGCCAGCAGATCATCTTTAGGGCAACAGCTCCTCGATGAGCAGTTCTTC; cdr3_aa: CASRSSLGQQLLDEQFF
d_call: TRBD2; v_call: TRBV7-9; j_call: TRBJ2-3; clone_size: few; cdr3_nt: TGTGCCAGCAGCCTCAGCGGGAGGGTCCCCTTAGGAGATACGCAGTATTTT; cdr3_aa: CASSLSGRVPLGDTQYF
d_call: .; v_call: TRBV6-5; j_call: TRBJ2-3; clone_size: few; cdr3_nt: TGTGCCAGCCGATCAGCAGAGTTTACGCAGTATTTT; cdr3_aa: CASRSAEFTQYF